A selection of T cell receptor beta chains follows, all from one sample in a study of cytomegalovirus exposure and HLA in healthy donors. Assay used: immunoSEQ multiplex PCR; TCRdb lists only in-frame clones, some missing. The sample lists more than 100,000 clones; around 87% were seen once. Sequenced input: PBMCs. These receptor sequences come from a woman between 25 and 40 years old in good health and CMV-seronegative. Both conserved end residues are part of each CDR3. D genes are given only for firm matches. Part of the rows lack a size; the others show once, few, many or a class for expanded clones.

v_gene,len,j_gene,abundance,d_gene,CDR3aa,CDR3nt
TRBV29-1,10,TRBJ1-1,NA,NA,CSVGGTEAFF,TGCAGCGTTGGAGGCACTGAAGCTTTCTTT
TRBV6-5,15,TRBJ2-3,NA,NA,CASRTQGTSTDTQYF,TGTGCCAGCAGAACCCAGGGAACTAGCACAGATACGCAGTATTTT
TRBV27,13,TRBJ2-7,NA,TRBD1,CASSRTGAYEQYF,TGTGCCAGCAGTCGGACAGGGGCCTACGAGCAGTACTTC
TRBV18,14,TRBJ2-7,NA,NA,CASSLRPITGEQYF,TGTGCCAGCTCACTTAGGCCGATTACAGGAGAGCAGTACTTC
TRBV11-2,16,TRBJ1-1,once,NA,CASSLEPARQAGEAFF,TGTGCCAGCAGCTTAGAACCCGCGCGGCAGGCGGGTGAAGCTTTCTTT
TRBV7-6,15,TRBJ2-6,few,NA,CASSLTASGANVLTF,TGTGCCAGCAGCCTGACTGCATCTGGGGCCAACGTCCTGACTTTC
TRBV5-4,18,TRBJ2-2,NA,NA,CASSPNPQVWGNTGELFF,TGTGCCAGCAGCCCAAACCCACAGGTCTGGGGTAACACCGGGGAGCTGTTTTTT
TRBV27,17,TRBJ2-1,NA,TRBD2,CASSLLGPSGIRNEQFF,TGTGCCAGCAGTTTACTAGGGCCTAGCGGGATACGGAATGAGCAGTTCTTC
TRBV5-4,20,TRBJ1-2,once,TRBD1,CASSLGLYWDRQSGDYGYTF,TGTGCCAGCAGCTTGGGCCTTTACTGGGACAGGCAGAGTGGGGACTATGGCTACACCTTC
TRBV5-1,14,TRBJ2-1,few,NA,CASSLVAVYNEQFF,TGCGCCAGCAGCTTGGTGGCCGTTTACAATGAGCAGTTCTTC
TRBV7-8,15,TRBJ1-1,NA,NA,CASSIAGTQNTEAFF,TGTGCCAGCAGCATAGCCGGGACACAGAACACTGAAGCTTTCTTT
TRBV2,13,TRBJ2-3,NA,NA,CASSVDAGVPPLF,TGTGCCAGCAGTGTTGACGCAGGGGTGCCCCCACTTTTT
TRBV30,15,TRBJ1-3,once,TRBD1,CAWQRTGGLGNTIYF,TGTGCCTGGCAAAGGACAGGGGGTTTAGGAAACACCATATATTTT
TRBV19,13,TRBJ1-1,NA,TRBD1,CASTTGGAAEAFF,TGTGCCAGCACGACAGGGGGTGCTGCTGAAGCTTTCTTT
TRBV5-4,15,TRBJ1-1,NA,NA,CASSLNSGPNTEAFF,TGTGCCAGCAGCTTGAATTCAGGGCCGAACACTGAAGCTTTCTTT
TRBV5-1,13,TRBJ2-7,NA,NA,CASSLTGWDEQYF,TGCGCCAGCAGCTTGACAGGGTGGGACGAGCAGTACTTC
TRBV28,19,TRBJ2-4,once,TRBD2,CASSSLLAGGLLAKNIQYF,TGTGCCAGCAGCTCCCTTCTAGCGGGAGGACTCCTAGCCAAAAACATTCAGTACTTC
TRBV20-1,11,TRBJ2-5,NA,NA,CSARGSETQYF,TGCAGTGCTAGAGGTTCTGAGACCCAGTACTTC
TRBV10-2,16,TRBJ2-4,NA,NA,CASSERIGVAKNIQYF,TGCGCCAGCAGTGAAAGGATAGGAGTAGCCAAAAACATTCAGTACTTC
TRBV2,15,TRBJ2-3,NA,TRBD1,CASRLRDRDTDTQYF,TGTGCCAGCAGACTCCGGGACAGGGATACAGATACGCAGTATTTT
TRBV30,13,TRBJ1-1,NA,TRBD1,CAWSGQGATEAFF,TGTGCCTGGAGTGGACAGGGGGCGACTGAAGCTTTCTTT
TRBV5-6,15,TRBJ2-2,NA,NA,CASSKTVSNTGELFF,TGTGCCAGCAGCAAGACAGTTTCGAACACCGGGGAGCTGTTTTTT
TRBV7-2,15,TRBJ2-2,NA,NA,CASRTRGSNTGELFF,TGTGCCAGCAGAACGCGAGGTTCGAACACCGGGGAGCTGTTTTTT
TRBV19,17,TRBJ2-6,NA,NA,CASSRGLQVAGANVLTF,TGTGCCAGTTCTAGGGGATTACAGGTTGCTGGGGCCAACGTCCTGACTTTC
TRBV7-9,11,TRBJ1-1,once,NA,CASGRNTEAFF,TGTGCCAGCGGGAGGAACACTGAAGCTTTCTTT
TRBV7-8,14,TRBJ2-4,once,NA,CASSMNAQGNIQYF,TGTGCCAGCAGCATGAATGCGCAGGGAAACATTCAGTACTTC
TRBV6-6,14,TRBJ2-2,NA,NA,CASSYRGNTGELFF,TGTGCCAGCAGTTACAGGGGCAACACCGGGGAGCTGTTTTTT
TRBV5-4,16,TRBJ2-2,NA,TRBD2,CASSLPGLAGPGELFF,TGTGCCAGCAGCTTACCGGGGCTAGCGGGGCCCGGGGAGCTGTTTTTT
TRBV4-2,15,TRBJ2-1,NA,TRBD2,CASSQGGGSYNEQFF,TGTGCCAGCAGCCAGGGGGGAGGGTCCTACAATGAGCAGTTCTTC
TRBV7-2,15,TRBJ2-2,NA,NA,CASSAGLMNTGELFF,TGTGCCAGCAGCGCGGGACTGATGAACACCGGGGAGCTGTTTTTT
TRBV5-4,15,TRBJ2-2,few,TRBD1,CASSLAQGATGELFF,TGTGCCAGCAGCTTGGCACAGGGGGCCACCGGGGAGCTGTTTTTT
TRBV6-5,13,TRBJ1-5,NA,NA,CASRSGEGQPQHF,TGTGCCAGCAGATCAGGGGAGGGTCAGCCCCAGCATTTT
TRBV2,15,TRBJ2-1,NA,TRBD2,CASRILAGSYNEQFF,TGTGCCAGCAGAATTCTAGCGGGCTCCTACAATGAGCAGTTCTTC
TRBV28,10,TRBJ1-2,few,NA,CASSRGGYTF,TGTGCCAGCAGCCGGGGTGGCTACACCTTC
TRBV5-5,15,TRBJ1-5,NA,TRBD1,CASSLGRDRGTPQHF,TGTGCCAGCAGCCTGGGCCGGGACAGGGGTACGCCCCAGCATTTT
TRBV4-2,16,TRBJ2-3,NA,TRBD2,CASSQGGLAGSNTQYF,TGTGCCAGCAGCCAGGGGGGGCTAGCGGGTAGCAATACGCAGTATTTT
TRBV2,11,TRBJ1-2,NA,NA,CASGQGSGYTF,TGTGCCAGCGGGCAGGGGAGTGGCTACACCTTC
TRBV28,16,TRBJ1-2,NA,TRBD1,CASSPFSGQAAYGYTF,TGTGCCAGCAGCCCCTTCTCGGGACAGGCCGCATATGGCTACACCTTC
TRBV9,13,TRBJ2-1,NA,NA,CASSVGGVNEQFF,TGTGCCAGCAGCGTAGGGGGGGTCAATGAGCAGTTCTTC
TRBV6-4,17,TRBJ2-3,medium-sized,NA,CASSPLSGGGGTDTQYF,TGTGCCAGCAGCCCCCTTAGTGGAGGCGGAGGAACAGATACGCAGTATTTT
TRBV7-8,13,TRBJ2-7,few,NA,CASSPPRGYEQYF,TGTGCCAGCAGCCCCCCCCGCGGCTACGAGCAGTACTTC
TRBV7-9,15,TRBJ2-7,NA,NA,CASSLGNSGSYEQYF,TGTGCCAGCAGCTTAGGGAACAGTGGGTCCTACGAGCAGTACTTC
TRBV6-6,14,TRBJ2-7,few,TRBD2,CASSYGTSGYEQYF,TGTGCCAGCAGTTACGGGACTAGCGGGTACGAGCAGTACTTC
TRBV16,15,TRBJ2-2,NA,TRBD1,CASSHLTGEIGELFF,TGTGCCAGCAGCCATCTGACAGGGGAGATCGGGGAGCTGTTTTTT
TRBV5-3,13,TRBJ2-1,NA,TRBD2,CARSPDLAAHEFF,TGTGCCAGAAGCCCAGACCTAGCGGCCCACGAGTTCTTC